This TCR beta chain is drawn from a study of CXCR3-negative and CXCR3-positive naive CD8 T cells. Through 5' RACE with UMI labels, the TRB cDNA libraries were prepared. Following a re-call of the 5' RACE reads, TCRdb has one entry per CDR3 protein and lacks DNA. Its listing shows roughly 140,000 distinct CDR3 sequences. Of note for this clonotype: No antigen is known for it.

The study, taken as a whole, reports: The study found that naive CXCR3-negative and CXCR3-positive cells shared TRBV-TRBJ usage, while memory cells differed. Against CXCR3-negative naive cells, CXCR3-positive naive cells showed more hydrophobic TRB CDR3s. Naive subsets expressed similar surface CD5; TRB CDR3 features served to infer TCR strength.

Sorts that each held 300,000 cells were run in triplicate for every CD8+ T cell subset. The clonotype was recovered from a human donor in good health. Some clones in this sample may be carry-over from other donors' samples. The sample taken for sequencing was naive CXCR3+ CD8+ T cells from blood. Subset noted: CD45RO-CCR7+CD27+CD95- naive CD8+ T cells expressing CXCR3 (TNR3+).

CDR3 sequence reads: CASSFTDSLLYEQYF. The rearrangement uses TRBV27 and TRBJ2-7; the TCRdb D gene call, TRBD1, has no DNA to confirm it. Germline CDR1 MNHEY, CDR2 SMNVEV (reference sequence). The CDR3 contains 15 residues.